These T cell receptor beta chains were read from a single sample in a study of regulatory T cells in long-lasting Graves disease. MiXCR, applied by TCRdb to the multiplex PCR reads, yields one record per CDR3 protein. The sample carries about 470,000 distinct CDR3 sequences, around 20% recorded once. Material: peripheral blood mononuclear cells (PBMCs), obtained when the disease was refractory, from a patient treated with antithyroid drugs. Receptors originate from a female donor with Graves disease. The CDR3 runs from the conserved cysteine through the conserved F or W. The D gene is left open where the match is weak. A clone size is listed for some rows: how often the clone was seen (once, few, many), or a class if it is expanded.

d_call	clone_size	v_call	j_call	cdr3_nt	cdr3_aa
TRBD2	.	TRBV11-2	TRBJ2-3	TGTGCCAGCAGCTTAGAGGGACTAAAATTGGATACGCAGTATTTT	CASSLEGLKLDTQYF
TRBD2	many	TRBV24-1	TRBJ2-2	TGTGCCACCAGTGATCTATCCGGGACTAGCGGGAGACGGACCGGGGAGCTGTTTTTT	CATSDLSGTSGRRTGELFF
TRBD2	few	TRBV13	TRBJ2-7	TGTGCCAGCAGCTTAGAACAGGCGGGAGGGCTGTACTTC	CASSLEQAGGLYF
.	many	TRBV5-1	TRBJ2-5	TGCGCCAGCAGCTTGAACCCGGGATCCCCTAGGAGTTTC	CASSLNPGSPRSF
.	many	TRBV15	TRBJ2-7	TGTGCCACCAGCAGAGTACAGATGAGCTCCTACGAGCAGTACTTC	CATSRVQMSSYEQYF
TRBD2	many	TRBV6-1	TRBJ2-7	TGTGCCAGCAGGACAAGGGGACTAAGCTCCTACGAGCAGTACTTC	CASRTRGLSSYEQYF
.	.	TRBV29-1	TRBJ2-3	TGCAGCGTTGATGGGGGGCCGAACACAGATACGCAGTATTTT	CSVDGGPNTDTQYF
.	few	TRBV25-1	TRBJ1-6	TGTGCCAGCAGTGGGACCGGGACGGCGAATTCACCCCTCCACTTT	CASSGTGTANSPLHF
TRBD2	many	TRBV6-2/TRBV6-3	TRBJ2-7	TGTGCCAGCAGTTACGCGGGAGGATCGGGCGAGCAGTACTTC	CASSYAGGSGEQYF
TRBD2	.	TRBV5-1	TRBJ2-5	TGCGCCAGCAGCCCCCCACTAGCGGATATTTGGTACCAAGAGACCCAGTACTTC	CASSPPLADIWYQETQYF
.	many	TRBV6-5	TRBJ2-7	TGTGCCAGCAGTTACACGGTTGACGAGCAGTACTTC	CASSYTVDEQYF
.	few	TRBV11-2	TRBJ2-3	TGTGCCAGCAATTTTCCGCTCACAGATACGCAGTATTTT	CASNFPLTDTQYF
.	few	TRBV3-1	TRBJ1-1	TGTGCCAGCAGGTACTACCGGGACACTGAAGCTTTCTTT	CASRYYRDTEAFF
.	many	TRBV12-3/TRBV12-4	TRBJ1-1	TGTGCCAGCAGTTTAGGAGGTCAGAACACTGAAGCTTTCTTT	CASSLGGQNTEAFF
.	many	TRBV7-8	TRBJ2-7	TGTGCCAGCAGCTTAGCAGAGCACGAGCAGTACTTC	CASSLAEHEQYF
.	few	TRBV29-1	TRBJ2-7	TGCAGCGTTGATTTCCCGTACCGGGACAGCGGGACGTACGAGCAGTACTTC	CSVDFPYRDSGTYEQYF
TRBD1	few	TRBV7-2	TRBJ2-6	TGTGCCAGCAGCTTAGTCGGCACTACAGGGGGCTCTGGGGCCAACGTCCTGACTTTC	CASSLVGTTGGSGANVLTF
TRBD1	few	TRBV5-1	TRBJ2-7	TGCGCCAGCAGCTTGGAACAGGGGGAACGTTCCTACGAGCAGTACTTC	CASSLEQGERSYEQYF
.	many	TRBV4-1	TRBJ2-7	TGCGCCAGCAGCCCTCACACGGGGGAATACGAGCAGTACTTC	CASSPHTGEYEQYF
TRBD2	many	TRBV28	TRBJ2-7	TGTGCCAGCAGCACTGGACTAGCGGGGGTATACGAGCAGTACTTC	CASSTGLAGVYEQYF